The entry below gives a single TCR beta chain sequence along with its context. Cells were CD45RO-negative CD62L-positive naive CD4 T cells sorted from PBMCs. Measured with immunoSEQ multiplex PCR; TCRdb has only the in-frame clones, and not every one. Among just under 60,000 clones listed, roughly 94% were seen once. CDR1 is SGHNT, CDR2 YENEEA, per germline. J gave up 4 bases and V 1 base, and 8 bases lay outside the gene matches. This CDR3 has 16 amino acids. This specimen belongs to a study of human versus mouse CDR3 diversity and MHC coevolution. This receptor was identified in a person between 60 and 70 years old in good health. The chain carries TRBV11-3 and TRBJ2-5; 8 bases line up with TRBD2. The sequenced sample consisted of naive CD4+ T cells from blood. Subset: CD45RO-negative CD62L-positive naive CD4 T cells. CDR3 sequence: CASSLGLALTRETQYF. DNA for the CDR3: TGTGCCAGCAGCTTAGGACTAGCGCTCACCAGAGAGACCCAGTACTTC.